This paragraph covers one T cell receptor (beta chain) sequence. Its antigen remains unknown. This record comes from a study of shared clonotypes between healthy human individuals. Donors, without exception, were Caucasian adults residing in Nashville, Tennessee. Deep was the level at which the assay was run. The repertoire was sequenced with immunoSEQ multiplex PCR; TCRdb's copy has only in-frame clones and lacks some. The table includes over a million clones, roughly 96% detected once. Germline V gives CDR1 MNHNY, CDR2 SVGAGI (reference sequence). The CDR3 sequence is 15 residues long. V gave up 5 bases and J gave up 8 bases, with 20 bases separating them. Overall study findings and caveats: In having few donors, the study represented limited genetic and exposure-history diversity. A handful of donors shared 4.5% to 6.5% of their naive CD4 clonotypes.

The receptor was derived from a man younger than 45 in good health. This chain links TRBV6-6 with TRBJ2-3; TRBD1 or TRBD2 may be the D gene (6 bases each). The specimen sequenced was naive CD4+ T cells sorted from blood. The subset is: CD45RA+ positively selected. This CDR3 reads CASSLPGRGTRTQYF. CDR3 DNA: TGTGCCAGCAGTCTCCCCGGACGGGGGACACGTACGCAGTATTTT.